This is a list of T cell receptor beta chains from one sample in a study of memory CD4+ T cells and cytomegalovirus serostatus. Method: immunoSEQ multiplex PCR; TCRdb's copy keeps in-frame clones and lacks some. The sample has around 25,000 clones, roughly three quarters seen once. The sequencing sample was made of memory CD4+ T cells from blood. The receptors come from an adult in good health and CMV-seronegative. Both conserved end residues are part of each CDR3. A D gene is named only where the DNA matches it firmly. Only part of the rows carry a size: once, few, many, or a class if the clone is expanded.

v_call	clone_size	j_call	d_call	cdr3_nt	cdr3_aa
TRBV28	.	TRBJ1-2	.	TGTGCCAGCAGCCCTGGGGGGGCGCGGGGCTACACCTTC	CASSPGGARGYTF
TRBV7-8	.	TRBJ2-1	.	TGTGCCAGTGGAATGGGGGAGAGCTCCTACAATGAGCAGTTCTTC	CASGMGESSYNEQFF
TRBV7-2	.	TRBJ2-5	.	TGTGCCAGCAGCCCCGTGGGGGGCAGGTGGTACTTC	CASSPVGGRWYF
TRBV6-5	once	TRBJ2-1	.	TGTGCCAGCAGTTACAGACCAGGCTACAATGAGCAGTTCTTC	CASSYRPGYNEQFF
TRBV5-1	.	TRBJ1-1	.	TGCGCCAGCAGCTTGGCGGTGCCGAACACTGAAGCTTTCTTT	CASSLAVPNTEAFF
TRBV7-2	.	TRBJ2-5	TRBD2	TGTGCCAGCAGCTTACAGGGACTAGCGGGAGAGACCCAGTACTTC	CASSLQGLAGETQYF
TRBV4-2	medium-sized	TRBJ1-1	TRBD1	TGTGCCAGCAGCCAAGAAAGGGGGCCTATCCAGTTCTTT	CASSQERGPIQFF
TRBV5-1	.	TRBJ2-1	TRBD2	TGCGCCAGCAGCCCGGGACTAGCGGGGTCGATAGATGAGCAGTTCTTC	CASSPGLAGSIDEQFF
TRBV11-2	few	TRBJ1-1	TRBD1	TGTGCCAGCAGCTTGCGGACAGGGGGCCTGAACACTGAAGCTTTCTTT	CASSLRTGGLNTEAFF
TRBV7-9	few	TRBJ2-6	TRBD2	TGTGCCAGCAGCTTAGGACTAGCGGACTCTGGGGCCAACGTCCTGACTTTC	CASSLGLADSGANVLTF
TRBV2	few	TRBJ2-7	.	TGTGCCAGCACCCGAGGAGTCGAGCAGTACTTC	CASTRGVEQYF
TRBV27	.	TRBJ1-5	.	TGTGCCAGCCGCGACAGTCCAAAGGCGCCCCAGCATTTT	CASRDSPKAPQHF
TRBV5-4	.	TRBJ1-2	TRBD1	TGTGCCAGCAGCTTGCGGACAGGGGACTATGGCTACACCTTC	CASSLRTGDYGYTF
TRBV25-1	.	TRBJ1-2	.	TGTGCCAGCAGTGAGCCCGGGAACTATGGCTACACCTTC	CASSEPGNYGYTF
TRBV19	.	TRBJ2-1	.	TGTGCCAGTGGCTACCATAATGAGCAGTTCTTC	CASGYHNEQFF
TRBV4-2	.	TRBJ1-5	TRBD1	TGTGCCAGCAGCCAAGAAATTGCGGGACAGGGGTGGAAGCCCCAGCATTTT	CASSQEIAGQGWKPQHF
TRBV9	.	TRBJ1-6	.	TGTGCCAGCAGCGTAGGGATGGGCCTTAGCTCCTATAATTCACCCCTCCACTTT	CASSVGMGLSSYNSPLHF
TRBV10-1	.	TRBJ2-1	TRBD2	TGCGCCAGCAGTGATAGTGGAGCTAGCGGAAATAATGAGCAGTTCTTC	CASSDSGASGNNEQFF
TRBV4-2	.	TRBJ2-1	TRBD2	TGTGCCAGCAGCCAAGAAAGCGGGAGAGTTTACAATGAGCAGTTCTTC	CASSQESGRVYNEQFF
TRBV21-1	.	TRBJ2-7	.	TGTGCCAGCAGCAAAGCCCCTAGCGGGAGTTGGTACGAGCAGTACTTC	CASSKAPSGSWYEQYF
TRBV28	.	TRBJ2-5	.	TGTGCCAGCAGTTCTGTCGGGCCAGGGAAAGAGACCCAGTACTTC	CASSSVGPGKETQYF
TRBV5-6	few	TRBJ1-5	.	TGTGCCAGCAGCATATTAGCTAGCAATCAGCCCCAGCATTTT	CASSILASNQPQHF
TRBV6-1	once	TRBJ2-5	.	TGTGCCAGCAGTCTATCCGGGGCTTGGGAGACCCAGTACTTC	CASSLSGAWETQYF
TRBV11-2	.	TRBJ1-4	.	TGTGCCAGCAGCCGAGAGGGAAAACTGTTTTTT	CASSREGKLFF
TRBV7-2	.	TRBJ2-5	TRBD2	TGTGCCAGCAGCAGGGACGCGGGGGGGACCCAGTACTTC	CASSRDAGGTQYF
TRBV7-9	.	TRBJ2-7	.	TGTGCCAGCAGCTTAGCCGCGGGTTACGAGCAGTACTTC	CASSLAAGYEQYF
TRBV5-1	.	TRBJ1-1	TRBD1	TGCGCCAGCAGCGCGGACAGGGGCGACACTGAAGCTTTCTTT	CASSADRGDTEAFF
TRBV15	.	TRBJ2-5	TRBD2	TGTGCCACCAGCAGAGGGGGAGGGGTAGAGACCCAGTACTTC	CATSRGGGVETQYF
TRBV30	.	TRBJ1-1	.	TGTGCCTGGAGTGTAGCCCGCTCAGGGGCAGGGAACACTGAAGCTTTCTTT	CAWSVARSGAGNTEAFF
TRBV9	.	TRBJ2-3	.	TGTGCCTCAGGACCGGACGGATACACAGATACGCAGTATTTT	CASGPDGYTDTQYF
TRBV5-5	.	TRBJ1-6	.	TGTGCCAGCAGCTTGGAACAAAGGAATTCACCCCTCCACTTT	CASSLEQRNSPLHF
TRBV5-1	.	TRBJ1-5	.	TGCGCCAGCAGCTTGGAAGGGGCTAGCAATCAGCCCCAGCATTTT	CASSLEGASNQPQHF